This T cell receptor beta chain was documented in a study of circulating CD8 cells and anti-PD-1 response in melanoma. The CDR3 length is 16 residues. The J segment lost 5 bases and the V segment lost 5 bases, leaving 13 bases of the junction unmatched. Germline V CDR1 and CDR2: SGHTA, FQGNSA. Live CD3+CD8+TCRalphabeta+ cells were sorted into four subsets by PD-1 and/or TIGIT. TCR libraries were prepared from around 14 ng of total RNA with the QIAseq Immune Repertoire TCR panel. TCRdb used MiXCR to reprocess the reads, holding one entry per CDR3 protein. The repertoire holds just under 300 distinct CDR3 sequences, with roughly 9.2% as singletons. Study-wide results and limits: Previously treated and treatment-naive patients were pooled together. Peptide assays on expanded sorted subsets replaced tumor-based reactivity testing. TIGIT repertoires were least diverse, DNEG repertoires most diverse. Subset repertoires were largely private at M1, with under 7.5% shared.

This clonotype is large. Its antigen remains unknown. The receptor was derived from a human donor with melanoma. The J gene is TRBJ2-7, the V gene TRBV7-2, with 9 nucleotides matching TRBD2. This specimen consisted of CD8+ T cells from PBMCs, obtained at baseline or after one month of anti-PD-1 therapy (not recorded which). The chain's CDR3 is CASSPRGSGSTDEQYF. In nucleotides, the CDR3 is TGTGCCAGCAGCCCCCGGGGTAGCGGGAGCACCGACGAGCAGTACTTC.